This TCR beta chain was found in a study of blood T cell repertoires in COVID-19. Looking at the study overall: The United States, Italy and Spain supplied acute and convalescent COVID-19 samples. In each case, the material was cDNA or gDNA derived from T cells, B-cell-depleted T cells, or PBMCs.

Germline CDR1 reads MNHNS; CDR2 reads SASEGT. The CDR3 runs 17 residues. V gave up 2 bases and J gave up 4 bases, with 20 bases separating them. This clone was picked up one time. Per the authors' pipeline: Reference gene primer amplification gave nucleated cell count estimates. Method: immunoSEQ multiplex PCR; TCRdb's copy keeps in-frame clones and lacks some. That table gives V, J and clone size, and the DNA gave D and trimming. Altogether tens of thousands of clones are present, approximately 90% being singletons, with the ten largest covering approximately 8%. This chain joins TRBV6-1 and TRBJ1-1; D is undetermined. The receptor was derived from a human donor in a cohort sampled during active COVID-19. The source material was peripheral blood. CDR3: CASSELHPFGGPTEAFF. The CDR3 DNA follows: TGTGCCAGCAGTGAACTCCATCCGTTCGGAGGTCCCACTGAAGCTTTCTTT.